The present TCR beta chain was sequenced within a study of CD8+CD57+ T cells in acquired aplastic anemia listed by TCRdb under 2018. Describing the broader study: A mean of about 3 ug of DNA, ranging from roughly 0.19 to 27.4 ug, was extracted from sorted CD4+ and CD8+ cells. CD8+CD57+ expansion was defined as frequency above the mean frequency observed in healthy subjects. Overall study results and their limits: Between patients and healthy controls, no significant difference in CD8+ Simpson's diversity was found (P=0.060). Roughly 30 CD8+ CDR3 sequences were found to be shared between patients and controls, but these sequences appeared to be highly expressed in patients and within the immunodominant clones of the patients.

Flow cytometry had shown CD8+CD57+ cell expansion in the patients selected for sequencing. Severe acquired aplastic anemia was diagnosed in all patients according to International Study of Aplastic Anemia and Agranulocytosis and Camitta criteria. No therapy had been received by the patients at the time of blood sampling. TCR repertoires of sorted CD4+ and CD8+ blood T cells from severe aplastic anemia patients and healthy subjects were deep-sequenced in the study. In the USA, patient enrollment took place under clinicaltrials.gov protocols 00001620, 01623167, 00001397, 00071045, 00081523 and 00961064. Ficoll-Paque density gradient centrifugation was used to isolate peripheral blood mononuclear cells. Before DNA was extracted, CD4+ and CD8+ T cells were sorted using either FACS or magnetic beads. As for this clonotype: Its antigen remains unidentified. No clone much larger than this one lies a single base away; base qualities are absent.

Profiling of TCR beta VDJ combinations and CDR3 sequences used genomic DNA as the template. TCR repertoire sequencing was run on an Illumina HiSeq 2000. Concerning the study's data processing: TRBV/TRBJ rearrangement plots, CDR3 size and DJ length profiles, and Simpson's diversity index were used to assess repertoires. The most abundant DNA sequence in the deep sequencing data was defined as the immunodominant clone. CDR3 amino acid sequences were checked for sharing across subjects and were also compared against the VDJdb database and published repertoires. TCRdb reworked the public reads: Q25 trimming with fastp, MiXCR clone assembly, productive beta chains retained. One record per CDR3 amino acid sequence lists the most common genes and DNA. V and J calls and clone size were set by TCRdb, not the authors. Recorded for this sample are about 160,000 distinct CDR3 sequences; over 70% of them occurred a single time. The biggest ten clones account for 35% to 60% of the sample.

Including the terminal cysteine and phenylalanine, the CDR3 comprises 15 residues. Only the CDR3 DNA stays, 45 bases, in frame from base 1. V is shortened by 2 bases, J by 4 bases, and the region joining them spans 14 bases. The CDR1 and CDR2 encoded by the germline V gene are SNHLY and FYNNEI. The V and J genes are TRBV2 and TRBJ1-2; the D segment cannot be called with confidence. This clonotype was sampled from a human donor with aplastic anemia. Sequencing input: sorted CD4+, CD8+, or CD8+CD57+ T cells (not recorded which) from PBMCs. In nucleotides, the sequence is TGTGCCAGCAGTGAACGCCGGCCCTTATTCTATGGCTACACCTTC. Protein translation: CASSERRPLFYGYTF.